The 21 T cell receptor beta chains reported below all come from one sample, sequenced in a study of T cell responses to AZD1222 COVID-19 vaccine. Clones were read by immunoSEQ multiplex PCR, and TCRdb kept only the in-frame ones, dropping some. The sample records more than 110,000 clones, roughly 92% being singletons. Sequencing used peripheral blood, obtained on day 0 of AZD1222 vaccination. These receptors were collected from an adult in good health.

CDR3 region: CASSLIGGGELFF. Written as DNA, the CDR3 is TGTGCCAGCAGTTTAATAGGGGGAGGCGAGCTGTTTTTT. This chain links TRBV12-3 or TRBV12-4 with TRBJ2-2; either TRBD1 or TRBD2 may fit D (6 bases each). CDR3 size: 13 residues. V shed 2 bases and J shed 11 bases, with 12 bases lying between them.

The V call is TRBV14, the J call TRBJ2-5; a weak D match, TRBD1 (5 bases). Germline CDR1 and CDR2: SGHDN and FVKESK. The CDR3 consists of 12 residues. With 3 bases removed from V and 6 bases from J, the gap between germline ends came to 8 bases. CDR3 nucleotides: TGTGCCAGCAGCCAGCAGGGAAAGACCCAGTACTTC. Protein sequence: CASSQQGKTQYF. The variable domain in full, with the rest retrieved from reference TRBV14 and TRBJ2-5, is EAGVTQFPSHSVIEKGQTVTLRCDPISGHDNLYWYRRVMGKEIKFLLHFVKESKQDESGMPNNRFLAERTGGTYSTLKVQPAELEDSGVYFCASSQQGKTQYFGPGTRLLVL.

This clone was found once. The chain is built from TRBV2 and TRBJ2-7; TRBD2 aligns across 7 bases. CDR1 SNHLY and CDR2 FYNNEI come from the germline V gene. There are 15 residues in the CDR3. The V gene end was trimmed by 11 bases and the J gene end by 4 bases; junction bases not matched to a gene: 17. The chain's CDR3 is CAGLPGGTRTYEQYF. CDR3 nucleotide sequence: TGTGCCGGACTGCCCGGGGGGACGCGGACTTACGAGCAGTACTTC.

The CDR3 reads CASSSAAGSGSITGELFF. The CDR3 DNA is TGTGCCAGCAGCTCGGCGGCGGGTAGCGGGTCCATCACCGGGGAGCTGTTTTTT. V is TRBV7-2 and J is TRBJ2-2; TRBD2 agrees at 7 bases. The V segment lost 4 bases and the J segment 4 bases; nucleotides outside the gene matches: 15. CDR3 length: 18 amino acids. Germline CDR1 and CDR2: SGHTA and FQGNSA. Drawing the rest from reference TRBV7-2 and TRBJ2-2, the complete variable domain is GAGVSQSPSNKVTEKGKDVELRCDPISGHTALYWYRQSLGQGLEFLIYFQGNSAPDKSGLPSDRFSAERTGGSVSTLTIQRTQQEDSAVYLCASSSAAGSGSITGELFFGEGSRLTVL.

The rearrangement joins TRBV5-1 to TRBJ2-7, with 16 bases identical to TRBD2. Trimming cost V 4 bases and J 0 bases; bases outside gene matches: 13. Germline CDR1 SGHRS, CDR2 YFSETQ. The CDR3 contains 20 residues. CDR3 loop: CASSAPGLAGGPFGSYEQYF. Written as DNA, the CDR3 is TGCGCCAGCAGCGCCCCGGGACTAGCGGGAGGGCCATTCGGCTCCTACGAGCAGTACTTC.

The J gene is TRBJ2-5, the V gene TRBV7-9; D remains unclear. This CDR3 is 13 amino acids long. Deletions cut 1 base from V and 2 bases from J, with 5 bases between. Germline CDR1 is SEHNR and CDR2 is FQNEAQ (reference sequence). Written as DNA, the CDR3 is TGTGCCAGCAGCTTAGTGCAGCAAGAGACCCAGTACTTC. This encodes CASSLVQQETQYF.

The chain recombines TRBV6-1 with TRBJ1-2; 8 bases are a match to TRBD1. Per the germline V gene, CDR1 is MNHNS and CDR2 is SASEGT. The length of the CDR3 is 15 residues. V lost 3 bases, J lost 4 bases, and 7 bases stayed unmatched. For the CDR3, the DNA is TGTGCCAGCAGTGACCGGGACAGGACTCTCTATGGCTACACCTTC. As protein: CASSDRDRTLYGYTF.

The genes are TRBV15 and TRBJ2-3, with unresolved D. V lost 4 bases, J lost 3 bases, and 5 bases lay in between. The CDR3 is made up of 12 amino acids. Germline V CDR1 and CDR2: LNHNV, YYDKDF (reference sequence). The CDR3 protein is CATSTKTDTQYF. CDR3 sequence (DNA): TGTGCCACCAGCACGAAAACAGATACGCAGTATTTT.

The rearrangement joins TRBV29-1 to TRBJ1-4; D gene uncertain. CDR3 length: 12 residues. V was shortened by 6 bases and J by 7 bases, with 12 bases between the two germline ends. CDR1 and CDR2 (germline): SQVTM, ANQGSEA. DNA of the CDR3: TGCAGCGTCCTTTACCGGGGTGAAAAACTGTTTTTT. It is translated as CSVLYRGEKLFF.

The J gene is TRBJ2-2, the V gene TRBV4-2; D gene uncertain. Looked up from germline, CDR1 is LGHNA and CDR2 is YNFKEQ. Deletions cut 6 bases from V and 6 bases from J, with 5 bases between. The CDR3 has 11 amino acids. CDR3 loop: CASSSAGELFF. The CDR3 DNA reads as TGTGCCAGCAGTTCGGCCGGGGAGCTGTTTTTT.

The gene calls are TRBV7-9 and TRBJ1-5; perhaps TRBD1 as D (6 bases). CDR1 and CDR2 (germline): SEHNR, FQNEAQ (reference sequence). V was trimmed by 2 bases and J by 3 bases, leaving 14 bases between them. This CDR3 spans 16 amino acids. CDR3 nucleotides: TGTGCCAGCAGCTTAACGACAGGCAGTATCAATCAGCCCCAGCATTTT. It translates to CASSLTTGSINQPQHF.

J is TRBJ1-2 and V is TRBV5-1, with D tentatively TRBD1 (5 bases). CDR1 and CDR2 from the germline V gene are SGHRS and YFSETQ. The V end lost 4 bases, the J end lost 6 bases, and 16 bases lay between the germline ends. CDR3 length equals 14 residues. The CDR3 reads CASSLDSPRDGYTF. Written as DNA, the CDR3 is TGCGCCAGCAGCCTCGACAGCCCGCGGGATGGCTACACCTTC.

This chain links TRBV15 with TRBJ2-7; 8 bases are shared with TRBD2. The V gene's germline CDR1 is LNHNV and CDR2 YYDKDF (reference sequence). The CDR3 runs to 14 residues. Unmatched junction bases numbered 6, after V lost 8 bases and J lost 0 bases. Here the CDR3 reads CATARGGYSYEQYF. The CDR3 bases are TGTGCCACCGCTCGGGGGGGCTACTCCTACGAGCAGTACTTC.

The V and J genes are TRBV25-1 and TRBJ1-2; no clear D. From germline, CDR1 is MGHDK and CDR2 SYGVNS. The CDR3 length is 16 residues. V lost 1 base and J 2 bases, leaving 14 bases between the germline ends. CDR3 DNA sequence: TGTGCCAGCAGTGAATCCCGGTTGGCCATGAACTATGGCTACACCTTC. It specifies CASSESRLAMNYGYTF.

The gene calls are TRBV5-1 and TRBJ2-1, with D unclear. Trimming removed 8 bases at V and 9 bases at J, with 18 bases between. Germline V gene sequence: CDR1 SGHRS, CDR2 YFSETQ. The CDR3 has 13 residues. CDR3 nucleotides: TGCGCCAGTTACCAGACTGAGAGAGGTGAGCAGTTCTTC. Its protein product is CASYQTERGEQFF.

The genes are TRBV7-9 and TRBJ1-3; weak D call: TRBD1 (6 bases). Trimming removed 5 bases from V and 3 bases from J, with 14 bases in between. This CDR3 is 15 amino acids long. CDR1 and CDR2 from the germline V gene are SEHNR and FQNEAQ (reference sequence). CDR3 sequence reads: CASSPQKQGGNTIYF. The CDR3, as DNA: TGTGCCAGCAGCCCCCAGAAACAGGGTGGAAACACCATATATTTT. The full variable domain, in which reference TRBV7-9 and TRBJ1-3 provide the parts outside the CDR3, is DTGVSQNPRHKITKRGQNVTFRCDPISEHNRLYWYRQTLGQGPEFLTYFQNEAQLEKSRLLSDRFSAERPKGSFSTLEIQRTEQGDSAMYLCASSPQKQGGNTIYFGEGSWLTVV.

There are a few counts of this clone. The chain uses TRBV11-2 and TRBJ2-4; D is uncertain. This CDR3 has 15 residues. Trimming left V 5 bases short and J 0 bases short, with 11 bases between. Germline-derived CDR1 and CDR2 are SGHAT and FQNNGV. DNA for the CDR3: TGTGCCAGCAGCCCTCAGATTCTAGCCAAAAACATTCAGTACTTC. It is translated as CASSPQILAKNIQYF.

This clone was seen once. This chain connects TRBV7-2 to TRBJ1-5, with D hard to call. Germline CDR1 is SGHTA and CDR2 is FQGNSA. This CDR3 is built from 14 residues. With 6 bases removed from V and 7 bases from J, the gap between germline ends came to 16 bases. The CDR3: CASSQRGFGQPQHF. The DNA for the CDR3 is TGTGCCAGCAGTCAACGAGGGTTCGGCCAGCCCCAGCATTTT.

The genes are TRBV5-5 and TRBJ2-5; 8 positions match TRBD1. Per the germline V gene, CDR1 is SGHKS and CDR2 is YYEKEE (reference sequence). The V and J ends lost 4 bases and 5 bases, in that order; junction bases with no gene match: 10. This CDR3 is built from 15 residues. CDR3 region: CASSLGQAFGETQYF. The CDR3 DNA follows: TGTGCCAGCAGCCTGGGACAGGCGTTTGGTGAGACCCAGTACTTC.

The chain combines TRBV19 with TRBJ1-1; no definite D call. Looked up from germline, CDR1 is LNHDA and CDR2 is SQIVND (reference sequence). Trimming removed 8 bases at V and 0 bases at J, with 16 bases between. CDR3 size: 15 residues. CDR3 bases: TGTGCCAGTTCTCTATATACGAGGGTGAACACTGAAGCTTTCTTT. Protein sequence: CASSLYTRVNTEAFF. Filled out from reference TRBV19 and TRBJ1-1, the complete variable domain reads DGGITQSPKYLFRKEGQNVTLSCEQNLNHDAMYWYRQDPGQGLRLIYYSQIVNDFQKGDIAEGYSVSREKKESFPLTVTSAQKNPTAFYLCASSLYTRVNTEAFFGQGTRLTVV.

V is TRBV7-8 and J is TRBJ2-7, with 8 bases lining up with TRBD1. V lost 9 bases and J lost 1; bases outside the gene matches: 2. CDR1 is SGHVS, CDR2 FQNEAQ, per germline. The CDR3 loop spans 12 amino acids. The chain's CDR3 is CASTGGSYEQYF. DNA of the CDR3: TGTGCCAGTACAGGGGGGTCCTACGAGCAGTACTTC.